Following are 4 T cell receptor beta chains from one sample sequenced in a study of blood T cell repertoires in COVID-19. TCRdb's copy holds only in-frame clones and misses some; the assay was immunoSEQ multiplex PCR. This sample carries a few hundred thousand clones, over 75% of them seen once, and the ten largest clones take 5% to 6%. Sequencing was carried out using PBMCs or T cells enriched from blood (not recorded which). Receptors were obtained from a man aged 25 to 40 who had recovered from COVID-19.

CDR3 protein: CASSRKWLGGDTQYF. DNA of the CDR3: TGTGCCAGCAGCCGAAAATGGTTGGGGGGAGATACGCAGTATTTT. The gene calls are TRBV7-8 and TRBJ2-3; maybe TRBD2 (6 bases). V dropped 5 bases and J dropped 5 bases, with 17 bases sitting between them. CDR3 length equals 15 residues. Germline V gene data show CDR1 as SGHVS and CDR2 as FQNEAQ.

This chain uses TRBV5-4 with TRBJ2-7; D is undetermined. Germline values: CDR1 SGHNT, CDR2 YYREEE (reference sequence). Trimming shortened V by 0 bases and J by 2 bases, and 6 bases separated the two germline ends. The CDR3 loop spans 13 amino acids. The CDR3, as DNA: TGTGCCAGCAGCTTGGGCAGTCCCTACGAGCAGTACTTC. Its translation: CASSLGSPYEQYF.

The chain employs TRBV16 and TRBJ1-1; the D is unclear. The CDR3 has 14 residues. The germline V and J ends were trimmed by 2 bases and 1 base, with 8 bases remaining between them. The germline gives CDR1 KGHSY, CDR2 FQNENV. The CDR3 nucleotides read TGTGCCAGCAGCCAAGGAGGAAGGAACACTGAAGCTTTCTTT. This codes for CASSQGGRNTEAFF.

The chain combines TRBV30 with TRBJ1-6, with 7 bases fitting TRBD1. The CDR3 runs 15 residues. CDR1 and CDR2 (germline): GTSNPN, SVGIG (reference sequence). The trim removed 0 bases at V and 9 bases at J, leaving 8 bases unmatched. CDR3 DNA: TGTGCCTGGAGTGTACTAAGGGGGCGAGCTTCACCCCTCCACTTT. This codes for CAWSVLRGRASPLHF.